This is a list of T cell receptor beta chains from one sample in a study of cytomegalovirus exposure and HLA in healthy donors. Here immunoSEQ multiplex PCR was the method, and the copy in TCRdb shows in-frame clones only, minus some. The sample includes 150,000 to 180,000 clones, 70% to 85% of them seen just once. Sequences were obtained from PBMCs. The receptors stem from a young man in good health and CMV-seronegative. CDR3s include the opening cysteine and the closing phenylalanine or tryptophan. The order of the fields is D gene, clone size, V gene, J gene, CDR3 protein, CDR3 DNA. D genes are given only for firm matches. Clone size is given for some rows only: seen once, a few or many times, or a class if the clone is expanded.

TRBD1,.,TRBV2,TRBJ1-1,CARRVGVRGLSDTEAFF,TGTGCCAGAAGGGTTGGGGTCAGGGGGCTCTCGGACACTGAAGCTTTCTTT
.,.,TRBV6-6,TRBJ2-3,CASSPPPGPSTDTQYF,TGTGCCAGCAGCCCTCCGCCCGGTCCTAGCACAGATACGCAGTATTTT
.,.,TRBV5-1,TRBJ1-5,CASSLTGYSNQPQHF,TGCGCCAGCAGCCTCACAGGGTATAGCAATCAGCCCCAGCATTTT
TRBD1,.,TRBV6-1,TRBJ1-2,CASSEREDREGYGYTF,TGTGCCAGCAGTGAAAGAGAGGACAGGGAGGGTTATGGCTACACCTTC
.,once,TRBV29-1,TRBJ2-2,CSVEGAGVSGELFF,TGCAGCGTTGAGGGGGCAGGGGTGAGCGGGGAGCTGTTTTTT
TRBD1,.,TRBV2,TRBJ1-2,CASRAGQDGYTF,TGTGCCAGCAGGGCGGGACAGGATGGCTACACCTTC
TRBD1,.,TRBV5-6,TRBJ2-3,CASSFGTGGIHTQYF,TGTGCCAGCAGCTTCGGGACAGGGGGCATTCATACGCAGTATTTT
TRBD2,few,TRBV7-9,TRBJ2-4,CASSFSGGATPSNIQYF,TGTGCCAGCAGCTTTAGCGGGGGAGCAACCCCTTCCAACATTCAGTACTTC
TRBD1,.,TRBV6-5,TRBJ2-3,CASSYQQGGGTDTQYF,TGTGCCAGCAGTTACCAACAGGGGGGCGGCACAGATACGCAGTATTTT
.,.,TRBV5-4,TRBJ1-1,CASSFDRNTEAFF,TGTGCCAGCAGCTTCGACAGGAACACTGAAGCTTTCTTT
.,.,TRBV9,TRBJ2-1,CASSVAAGSILSNEQFF,TGTGCCAGCAGCGTAGCGGCAGGGTCTATCTTGAGCAATGAGCAGTTCTTC
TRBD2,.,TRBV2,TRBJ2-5,CASSRTSGAIQETQYF,TGTGCCAGCAGTCGGACTAGCGGGGCGATCCAAGAGACCCAGTACTTC
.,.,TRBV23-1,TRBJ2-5,CASSQIIRGSRETQYF,TGCGCCAGCAGTCAAATAATACGGGGTTCGAGGGAGACCCAGTACTTC
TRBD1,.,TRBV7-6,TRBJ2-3,CASSLGTGSIDTQYF,TGTGCCAGCAGCTTAGGGACAGGCTCGATAGATACGCAGTATTTT
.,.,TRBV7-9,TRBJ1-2,CASSLEPSGGNYGYTF,TGTGCCAGCAGCTTAGAGCCCTCTGGCGGAAACTATGGCTACACCTTC
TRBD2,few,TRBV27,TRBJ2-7,CASSHPSGGNEQYF,TGTGCCAGCAGCCATCCTTCGGGGGGGAACGAGCAGTACTTC
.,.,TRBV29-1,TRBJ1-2,CSVEGGSPYGYTF,TGCAGCGTTGAAGGAGGCAGCCCCTATGGCTACACCTTC
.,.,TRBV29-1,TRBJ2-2,CSVQENTGELFF,TGCAGCGTGCAGGAGAACACCGGGGAGCTGTTTTTT
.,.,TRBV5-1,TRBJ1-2,CASRKDRTIPGYTF,TGCGCCAGCAGAAAAGACCGGACAATTCCTGGCTACACCTTC
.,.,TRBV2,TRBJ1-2,CASSEVRANYGYTF,TGTGCCAGCAGTGAAGTCCGAGCTAACTATGGCTACACCTTC
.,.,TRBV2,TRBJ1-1,CASSEGTDCEAFF,TGTGCCAGCAGTGAAGGGACAGATTGTGAAGCTTTCTTT
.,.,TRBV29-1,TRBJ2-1,CSVVRRGGNEQFF,TGCAGCGTTGTCAGGAGGGGTGGGAATGAGCAGTTCTTC
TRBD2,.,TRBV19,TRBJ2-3,CASSPGLAGGRGDTQYF,TGTGCCAGTAGTCCGGGACTAGCGGGGGGCAGAGGCGATACGCAGTATTTT
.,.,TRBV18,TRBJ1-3,CASSPTDSSGNTIYF,TGTGCCAGCTCACCCACTGACAGCTCTGGAAACACCATATATTTT
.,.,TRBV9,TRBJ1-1,CASSGGVPNTEAFF,TGTGCCAGCAGCGGGGGAGTCCCGAACACTGAAGCTTTCTTT
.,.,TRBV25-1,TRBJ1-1,CASSENPGSEAFF,TGTGCCAGCAGTGAAAATCCAGGGTCGGAAGCTTTCTTT
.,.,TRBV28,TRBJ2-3,CASSSYRSTDTQYF,TGTGCCAGCAGTTCCTACAGGAGCACAGATACGCAGTATTTT
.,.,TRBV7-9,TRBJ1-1,CSSSPLTTEAFF,TGTTCCAGCAGCCCATTGACTACTGAAGCTTTCTTT
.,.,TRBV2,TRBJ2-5,CASRSTGQWETQYF,TGTGCCAGCAGGTCAACAGGGCAATGGGAGACCCAGTACTTC
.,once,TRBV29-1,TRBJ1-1,CSAPSVVSTEAFF,TGCAGCGCCCCCTCCGTGGTGAGCACTGAAGCTTTCTTT
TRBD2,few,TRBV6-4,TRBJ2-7,CASSDWGRGGGEQYF,TGTGCCAGCAGTGACTGGGGACGGGGCGGGGGTGAGCAGTACTTC
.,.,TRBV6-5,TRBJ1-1,CASSPGPTTEAFF,TGTGCCAGCAGCCCAGGGCCGACCACTGAAGCTTTCTTT
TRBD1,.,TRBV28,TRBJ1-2,CASDRGYGYTF,TGTGCCAGCGACAGGGGCTATGGCTACACCTTC
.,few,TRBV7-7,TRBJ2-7,CASSLEGGSEQYF,TGTGCCAGCAGCTTAGAGGGGGGGAGCGAGCAGTACTTC
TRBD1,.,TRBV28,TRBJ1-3,CASSPDRFSGNTIYF,TGTGCCAGCAGTCCGGACAGGTTCTCTGGAAACACCATATATTTT
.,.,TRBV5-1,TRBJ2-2,CASIIMAGLNTGELFF,TGCGCCAGCATAATCATGGCAGGATTGAACACCGGGGAGCTGTTTTTT
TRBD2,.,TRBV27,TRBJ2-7,CASSLAGGNEQYF,TGTGCCAGCAGTTTAGCGGGAGGAAACGAGCAGTACTTC
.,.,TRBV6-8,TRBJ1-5,CASRGGQPQHF,TGTGCCAGCAGGGGGGGTCAGCCCCAGCATTTT
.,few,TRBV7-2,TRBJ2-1,CASSSTGSSYNEQFF,TGTGCCAGCAGCTCGACAGGTAGCTCCTACAATGAGCAGTTCTTC
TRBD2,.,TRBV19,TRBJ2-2,CASSRERGRNTGELFF,TGTGCCAGTAGTAGGGAGCGGGGGCGAAACACCGGGGAGCTGTTTTTT
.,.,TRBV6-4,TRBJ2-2,CASSEVSAAGELFF,TGTGCCAGCAGTGAAGTGAGCGCAGCCGGGGAGCTGTTTTTT
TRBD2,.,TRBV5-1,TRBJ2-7,CASSNGLAGYEQYF,TGCGCCAGCAGCAACGGACTAGCGGGGTACGAGCAGTACTTC
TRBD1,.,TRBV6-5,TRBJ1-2,CASSSQGATPNYGYTF,TGTGCCAGCAGTTCTCAGGGGGCGACTCCTAACTATGGCTACACCTTC
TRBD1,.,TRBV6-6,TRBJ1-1,CASSERTGDKAFF,TGTGCCAGCAGCGAGCGGACAGGTGATAAGGCTTTCTTT
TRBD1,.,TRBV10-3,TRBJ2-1,CAIRNPRQGAENEQFF,TGTGCCATCAGGAATCCGCGACAGGGGGCCGAAAATGAGCAGTTCTTC
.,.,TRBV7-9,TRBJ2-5,CASSPPQTETQYF,TGTGCCAGCAGCCCTCCACAGACGGAGACCCAGTACTTC
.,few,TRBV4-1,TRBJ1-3,CASSPLFTGAVGNTIYF,TGCGCCAGCAGCCCACTCTTCACAGGCGCGGTTGGAAACACCATATATTTT
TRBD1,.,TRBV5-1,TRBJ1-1,CASSRTGNTEAFF,TGCGCCAGCAGCAGGACAGGGAACACTGAAGCTTTCTTT
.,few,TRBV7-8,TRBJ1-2,CASSPGSSGYGYTF,TGTGCCAGCAGTCCGGGGTCCTCGGGCTATGGCTACACCTTC
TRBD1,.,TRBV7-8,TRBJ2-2,CASSLHRGLSRGTGELFF,TGTGCCAGCAGCTTACACAGGGGGCTTTCCAGAGGGACCGGGGAGCTGTTTTTT